A selection of T cell receptor beta chains follows, all from one sample in a study of blood T cells in healthy people across ages. TCRdb called the 5' RACE reads again in MiXCR, with one record for every CDR3 protein. The sample has fewer than 1 million distinct CDR3 sequences; 40% to 50% are singletons. Sequenced sample: blood. These receptors were collected from a man aged 60 to 69 in good health. CDR3s leave out the opening cysteine and the closing phenylalanine or tryptophan. Fields, in order: V gene, CDR3 length, CDR3 protein.

>TRBV20-1|10
SARYTGVGYT
>TRBV6-1|12
ASSQTGSYNEQF
>TRBV25-1|12
ASSEYRQERTQY
>TRBV19|13
ASRDAVSGANVLT
>TRBV7-2|12
ASRFGTDSYEQY
>TRBV4-3|15
ASSHRVLNAGANVLT
>TRBV24-1|13
ATSSPGVGYNEQF
>TRBV4-3|15
ASSQESHRQVADTQY
>TRBV15|10
ATSRDRETQY
>TRBV4-3|12
ASSRETGGGGYT
>TRBV5-1|11
ASSLGQGYEQF
>TRBV4-3|12
ASSQDRDTVTQY
>TRBV7-9|11
ACSLGGQGEQY
>TRBV6-2/TRBV6-3|19
ASSYSIGDRGIPTAYNEQF
>TRBV7-2|13
ASSPSDRYSYEQY
>TRBV28|12
ASSLNPLVTEAF
>TRBV10-3|13
AISGGQERTDTQY
>TRBV4-3|14
ASSQDLLAGFYEQY
>TRBV29-1|9
SVRTDNEQY
>TRBV7-3|13
ASSLRASGGKGQF
>TRBV28|11
ASTSGDQETQY
>TRBV6-5|13
ASSRTGASNSPLH
>TRBV6-2/TRBV6-3|16
ASSHGMTGGRADTEAF
>TRBV4-1|13
ASSQVEGSAYGYT
>TRBV5-1|13
ASSPRGAPQETQY
>TRBV4-1|13
ASSLADRANEKLF